The present TCR beta chain was sequenced within a study of cytomegalovirus exposure and HLA in healthy donors (dated by TCRdb to 2017 to 2019). Notes on the research overall: In an earlier analysis of 550 to 750 of the donors, less than 350 Gb of sequence data and approximately 100 million unique TCR beta sequences from about 179 million T cells were reported. Roughly 300 gigabases of sequencing data and approximately 80 million unique TCR sequences were included in an early release covering roughly 600 HLA-typed donors. The genetic ancestry cluster associated with self-reported Caucasian donors included around four fifths of the roughly 360 genotyped donors. The study was designed to test whether signatures of past pathogen exposure could be identified by cataloging public T cell receptors. The study used immunosequencing to profile the T cell repertoires of approximately 690 subjects and linked those repertoires to cytomegalovirus serostatus. In addition to the first cohort of several hundred subjects, a separate validation cohort of approximately 130 different subjects was used. The study combined high-throughput TCR immunosequencing, statistical association of individual TCRs with disease status, and machine learning to predict cytomegalovirus infection status. A later analysis re-examined previously published TCR beta repertoires from over 500 donors and added high-resolution HLA genotyping to investigate patterns of TCR occurrence. Rather than using new phenotypic data, the later analysis identified candidate immune exposures from TCR beta sequences and from how often those sequences occurred across donors. An earlier analysis of several hundred of the donors applied high-throughput TCR beta sequencing to assess whether each TCR beta V gene segment acted as functional or pseudogenic. Donor age, sex, ethnicity and CMV serostatus were compiled together with the repertoire data. A later genetic analysis took genome-wide SNP genotypes for about 65% of the 666 donors and used that subset as a discovery cohort. Every discovery cohort repertoire had been produced on one sequencing platform. HLA typing included class I and class II loci at four-digit resolution. Typing coverage differed by locus: A, B, C, DRB1 and DQB1 were typed in roughly 620-630 donors, DQA1 in 522, DPA1 in roughly 590, and DPB1 in 400 to 480. Roughly 5 DR-DQ haplotypes were handled as single units for association and clustering, since linkage in the cohort was strong. On average, around 240,000 unique TCR beta nucleotide sequences were sequenced per donor among some 420 genotyped donors of the cohort, with 15% to 20% of those sequences being non-productive. General study outcomes and caveats: A further reported finding was that TCR beta sequences accurately predicted the HLA-A and HLA-B alleles for most subjects in the first cohort. Compared with equally common non-associated chains, HLA-associated TCR beta chains in a later analysis were more clonally expanded and had lower generation probabilities. It was suggested by the authors that the approach could potentially be generalized to other disease states and immunological phenotypes. A cluster of highly shared sequence variants was judged likely to represent a technical artifact of the sequencing pipeline. In both the original and validation cohorts, the classifier was reported to diagnose cytomegalovirus status with high specificity and sensitivity. In a later analysis, several top co-occurrence clusters were reported to appear linked to parvovirus B19, influenza, CMV and Epstein-Barr virus. The only immune exposure information available for the cohort was CMV serostatus. Because the 87-base-pair reads could not distinguish some IMGT-functional V segments, including TRBV6-2 and TRBV6-3, those segments were excluded. In vitro tests confirmed that three of the cytomegalovirus-associated TCR beta chains recognize cytomegalovirus antigens. The study listed approximately 160 TCR beta chains as associated with cytomegalovirus. Most TCR sequences were seen in very few donors, while some public TCRs were found in many individuals. Approximately 16 rarely observed V segments, including chromosome 9 orphons, were excluded from the earlier analysis of approximately 600 of the donors because counts were too low. In a later analysis, some 17,000 TCR beta sequences were associated with specific HLA alleles at a false discovery rate of 0.05. When HLA alleles, especially DR and DQ, strongly co-occurred, attributing TCR associations to individual alleles was difficult. The presence/absence analyses assumed that sequencing depth was roughly uniform across donors, and that assumption may not be true. In a later analysis, TCR association rates were found to vary across HLA loci, with the most associated TCRs seen for DRB1 alleles and the fewest for HLA-C alleles. Compared with the roughly 710-donor mean, donors in an Asian-associated ancestry cluster had fewer N-insertions in productive TCRs, according to a later genetic analysis. Most CMV-associated TCR beta chains appeared to be HLA-restricted in a later analysis, and the HLA associations seemed to be driven largely by CMV exposure. HLA typing was unavailable for some donors at each locus, so association tests used only the typed subset. Correlated functional status among segregating V segments might be attributable to linkage disequilibrium, but an unknown experimental factor could not be ruled out. An earlier analysis of around 600 of the donors showed that most TCR beta V segments appeared in productive rearrangements either about 87% or about 30% of the time, which broadly matched IMGT annotations. The cohort was sequenced for TCR beta chains only, and without alpha or paired-chain data the features that could be detected were limited. V-gene and J-gene trimming of TCR beta chains was associated with a missense DCLRE1C variant in a later genetic analysis, and the association was replicated in an independent cohort.

This clone was detected only once. Its recognized antigen is unknown. Base qualities are not provided; no much larger clone lies one nucleotide away. The cohort comprised some 700 healthy bone marrow donors. Cohort members were all nominally healthy when sampled, although unrecorded immune exposures were likely present. The donor was CMV seropositive and was included in the group of 250 to 350 seropositive cohort members. A peripheral blood sample was provided by each donor, and peripheral blood mononuclear cells were used for TCR beta sequencing. Genomic DNA extraction from the blood cell samples was performed with the Qiagen DNeasy Blood Extraction Kit. Preparation of the library involved the immunoSEQ multiplex PCR assay. A mixture of 60 forward primers for TCR Vbeta segments and 13 reverse primers for TCR Jbeta segments was used in the multiplex PCR. Amplification of the CDR3 region of rearranged TCR beta genes was performed with a multiplex PCR assay on genomic DNA. Amplified TCR beta libraries were sequenced as 87-base-pair reads on the Illumina HiSeq System. Per the authors' processing: Across the roughly 600 repertoires, a later analysis counted approximately 75 million unique TCR beta chains, some 11 million of which were shared by at least two donors. To remove PCR and sequencing errors, raw reads were error-corrected and collapsed into unique sequences using a nearest-neighbor algorithm that merged closely related sequences. To assign V, D and J gene segments, CDR3 sequences were aligned to IMGT reference sequences. For a sequence to be retained, at least a six-nucleotide match to both a V gene segment and a J gene segment was required. A rearrangement was called productive if the CDR3 had no stop codons and remained in frame with V and J, and every other rearrangement was called non-productive. CDR3 was defined by IMGT convention, running from the second conserved V-encoded cysteine to the conserved J-encoded phenylalanine. The earlier analysis of fewer than 750 of the donors excluded sequences that lacked an unambiguous match to a single V gene segment. In an earlier analysis of about 590 of the donors, a V segment was called functional when productive rearrangements were above 56.7%, and segregating when the standard deviation between donors exceeded 5%. A statistical classification framework was built to diagnose cytomegalovirus status from the catalog of TCR beta chain sequences. A later analysis assigned V and J genes by comparing TCR nucleotide sequences with IMGT/GENE-DB human TR gene sequences. A later analysis assigned CDR3 sequences and most-parsimonious VDJ recombination scenarios with the TCRdist pipeline. In a later analysis, every TCR beta chain was defined by the combination of its CDR3 amino acid sequence and its V-gene family, and reads without a unique V-gene family were dropped. As a way to deal with suspected cross-contamination and a sequencing artifact, a later analysis dropped more than 500 nucleotide sequences that were highly shared and had low generation probability. In a later analysis, a clonal expansion index for each public chain was calculated from normalized within-repertoire ranks of inferred template counts. Generation probabilities in a later analysis came from a VDJ recombination model fitted to out-of-frame rearrangements, and those results were checked against IGoR. In a later analysis, hypergeometric tests were used to score TCR-TCR, TCR-HLA and TCR-CMV co-occurrence, with a repertoire-size bias correction applied to TCR pairs. False discovery rates were estimated in a later analysis by permuting HLA or CMV assignments 20 times. In a later analysis, co-occurring TCRs were grouped with DBSCAN, and TCRdist sequence similarity was added when clustering was performed within HLA-allele-positive subsets. Repertoires with fewer than 30,000 or more than 120,000 public chains were left out of co-occurrence clustering, as were about five repertoires with anomalous nucleotide sharing. TCRdb retrieved this table from immuneACCESS and kept in-frame rearrangements only. Not all clones are present; in checked studies, unresolved V genes account for under half, and no reason is known for the remainder. The V and J calls and clone size come from that table; D and trimming were worked out from the DNA. The sample table holds about 170,000 clones, of which around 84% were seen once. Together, the top ten hold around 2.6% of the sample.

Here V drops 2 bases and J drops 4 bases, and the junction holds 8 bases not matched to any gene. Including the terminal cysteine and phenylalanine, the CDR3 comprises 16 residues. Left in the record is the CDR3 DNA by itself, 48 bases read in frame from the first base. In the germline V gene, CDR1 corresponds to SGHRS and CDR2 to YFSETQ. The sequenced material came from PBMCs. Recombination connected TRBV5-1 to TRBJ2-2, and 7 junction bases match TRBD1. This sequence was found in a man aged 25 to 45 in good health and CMV-seropositive. The nucleotide sequence is TGCGCCAGCAGCTTCCCGGGACAGAAAGTCACCGGGGAGCTGTTTTTT. This yields the protein CASSFPGQKVTGELFF. With all but the CDR3 taken from the reference TRBV5-1 and TRBJ2-2 genes, the full variable domain is: KAGVTQTPRYLIKTRGQQVTLSCSPISGHRSVSWYQQTPGQGLQFLFEYFSETQRNKGNFPGRFSGRQFSNSRSEMNVSTLELGDSALYLCASSFPGQKVTGELFFGEGSRLTVL.